These 25 T cell receptor beta chains were sequenced from one sample in a study of cytomegalovirus exposure and HLA in healthy donors. Vbeta (60) and Jbeta (13) primers were used in the PCR. Clones were read by immunoSEQ multiplex PCR, and TCRdb kept only the in-frame ones, dropping some. The sample includes some 190,000 clones, 80% to 90% seen only once; the top ten take approximately 2.4%. Sequencing was carried out using PBMCs. These TCRs come from a male donor in good health and CMV-seronegative.

The CDR3 spells CSVEGGETQYF. CDR3 DNA sequence: TGCAGCGTTGAAGGAGGTGAGACCCAGTACTTC. The V call is TRBV29-1, the J call TRBJ2-5; D remains ambiguous. CDR3 size: 11 residues. V lost 1 base and J lost 5, with 5 bases in between. Germline CDR1 SQVTM, CDR2 ANQGSEA.

This clone was detected a few times. This chain uses TRBV5-6 with TRBJ2-3, with 9 bases that match TRBD2. The CDR3 has 15 amino acids. The germline V gene encodes CDR1 SGHDT and CDR2 YYEEEE. V shed 5 bases, J shed 9 bases, and the junction held 13 bases outside the gene matches. The CDR3 nucleotides read TGTGCCAGCAGTTCAGCGGGGGGCACATGGCGGACGCAGTATTTT. Its translation is CASSSAGGTWRTQYF.

This clone appeared a single time. The genes are TRBV7-9 and TRBJ2-2; 8 bases are a match to TRBD2. Germline V gene lookup returns CDR1 SEHNR and CDR2 FQNEAQ (reference sequence). With V trimmed by 5 bases and J by 0 bases, 2 bases remained unmatched. This CDR3 has 15 residues. CDR3 sequence: CASSPGLANTGELFF. CDR3 in DNA: TGTGCCAGCAGCCCGGGACTAGCGAACACCGGGGAGCTGTTTTTT.

The CDR3 DNA reads as TGTGCCAGCAGTTTTGGGCTAGCGGGGGGCTCCTACGAGCAGTACTTC. It yields the protein CASSFGLAGGSYEQYF. This rearrangement joins TRBV28 to TRBJ2-7, with TRBD2 identical over 11 bases. The germline gives CDR1 MDHEN, CDR2 SYDVKM. After removal of 3 bases from V and 0 bases from J, the junction contained 4 bases not matched to a gene. The CDR3 runs 16 residues.

The V and J genes are TRBV28 and TRBJ1-4; D might be TRBD1 (5 bases). Trimming cost V 5 bases and J 7 bases, with 17 bases left between them. This CDR3 contains 15 residues. CDR1 is MDHEN, CDR2 SYDVKM, per germline. The CDR3 protein is CASSPHTGGGEKLFF. The CDR3 nucleotides are TGTGCCAGCAGTCCCCATACCGGGGGTGGTGAAAAACTGTTTTTT.

The chain combines TRBV7-2 with TRBJ2-3; D possibly corresponds to TRBD2 (5 bases). Germline assignment: CDR1 SGHTA and CDR2 FQGNSA. The CDR3 is 13 amino acids. V lost 2 bases and J 5 bases, leaving 8 bases between the germline ends. CDR3 bases: TGTGCCAGCAGCTTAAAGAGGGTAGATACGCAGTATTTT. Translation: CASSLKRVDTQYF.

CDR3 sequence reads: CASSLTRVKNTEAFF. The CDR3 nucleotides read TGTGCCAGCAGCTTAACGCGGGTAAAGAACACTGAAGCTTTCTTT. This rearrangement joins TRBV7-3 to TRBJ1-1; D is unclear. The CDR3 runs 15 residues. Trimming removed 0 bases at V and 1 base at J, with 9 bases between. Germline loops: CDR1 SGHTA, CDR2 FQGTGA.

The J gene is TRBJ2-7, the V gene TRBV5-1; D perhaps matches TRBD2 (5 bases). Germline-derived CDR1 and CDR2 are SGHRS and YFSETQ. V lost 4 bases, J lost 2 bases, and 16 bases lay in between. The CDR3 sequence is 15 residues long. CDR3 residues: CASSLGADATYEQYF. The CDR3 nucleotides read TGCGCCAGCAGCCTTGGAGCGGATGCCACCTACGAGCAGTACTTC.

The chain recombines TRBV19 with TRBJ1-2; TRBD1 is a possible D gene (6 bases). This CDR3 is 16 amino acids long. Germline values: CDR1 LNHDA, CDR2 SQIVND (reference sequence). The V and J ends lost 3 bases and 4 bases respectively, with 18 bases between them. The CDR3: CASSIRAGVEVYGYTF. The CDR3 nucleotides read TGTGCCAGTAGTATCCGGGCAGGGGTGGAAGTCTATGGCTACACCTTC.

This clone was recorded only once. The chain couples TRBV6-5 to TRBJ1-6; D call uncertain. This CDR3 is 15 amino acids long. Looked up from germline, CDR1 is MNHEY and CDR2 is SVGAGI. V lost 10 bases and J lost 5, with 18 bases in between. The CDR3 DNA reads TGTGCCACCCGGGGTAAGGTTTTCGATAATTCACCCCTCCACTTT. It translates to CATRGKVFDNSPLHF.

The chain links TRBV7-2 to TRBJ2-7; 9 bases are a match to TRBD1. This CDR3 region has 15 residues. The germline CDR1 and CDR2 sequences are SGHTA and FQGNSA. V trimming: 0 bases; J trimming: 3 bases; junction bases outside the gene matches: 3. The CDR3 region is CASSLAPGQGYEQYF. The CDR3 nucleotides read TGTGCCAGCAGCTTAGCTCCGGGACAGGGCTACGAGCAGTACTTC. Together with reference TRBV7-2 and TRBJ2-7, the CDR3 gives the full variable domain: GAGVSQSPSNKVTEKGKDVELRCDPISGHTALYWYRQSLGQGLEFLIYFQGNSAPDKSGLPSDRFSAERTGGSVSTLTIQRTQQEDSAVYLCASSLAPGQGYEQYFGPGTRLTVT.

The V gene is TRBV7-3, the J gene TRBJ1-6; no clear D gene. This CDR3 is 16 amino acids long. CDR1 SGHTA and CDR2 FQGTGA come from the germline V gene. V was clipped by 2 bases and J by 6 bases, with 14 bases between them. The CDR3 region has the DNA TGTGCCAGCAGCTTAGGCACCTCGGGGTCTAATTCACCCCTCCACTTT. Encoded protein: CASSLGTSGSNSPLHF.

This chain links TRBV28 with TRBJ2-5; 7 nucleotides agree with TRBD1. CDR3 length: 14 residues. Trimming at V came to 2 bases and at J to 5 bases, leaving 5 bases not matched to a gene. In germline, CDR1 is MDHEN, CDR2 SYDVKM. The CDR3 nucleotides read TGTGCCAGCAGTTTAATTGACAGGGAGGAGACCCAGTACTTC. This gives the protein CASSLIDREETQYF.

The chain combines TRBV30 with TRBJ2-7; TRBD2 matches 7 bases. V was pared by 0 bases and J by 4 bases, with 9 bases of the junction left unmatched. The germline CDR1 and CDR2 sequences are GTSNPN and SVGIG (reference sequence). The CDR3 runs 15 residues. This CDR3 is CAWSVKVGGKYEQYF. For the CDR3, the DNA is TGTGCCTGGAGTGTTAAGGTCGGGGGGAAATACGAGCAGTACTTC.

This clone was found a few times. The chain carries TRBV29-1 and TRBJ2-4; 7 bases match TRBD2. Germline values: CDR1 SQVTM, CDR2 ANQGSEA. V dropped 6 bases and J dropped 6; count of bases not matched to a gene: 5. This CDR3 region has 12 residues. CDR3 DNA sequence: TGCAGCGTGGGGGGGAGGGGAAACATTCAGTACTTC. This sequence encodes CSVGGRGNIQYF.

This chain links TRBV28 with TRBJ1-5; 11 bases line up with TRBD1. The CDR3 runs 13 residues. CDR1 MDHEN and CDR2 SYDVKM come from the germline V gene. Trimming removed 8 bases from V and 5 bases from J; junction bases left unmatched: 2. The CDR3 bases are TGTGCCAGCGGGACAGGGGGGCATCAGCCCCAGCATTTT. Translation gives CASGTGGHQPQHF.

The chain links TRBV9 to TRBJ2-2; 13 bases are shared with TRBD2. The CDR3 extends over 15 amino acids. The ends lost 3 bases at V and 7 bases at J; junction bases unmatched: 3. Germline loops: CDR1 SGDLS, CDR2 YYNGEE. The CDR3 bases are TGTGCCAGCAGCGGGACTAGCGGGAGCGGCGGGGAGCTGTTTTTT. It codes for CASSGTSGSGGELFF.

This chain connects TRBV4-2 to TRBJ2-7; 11 positions agree with TRBD2. The CDR3 has 17 amino acids. Germline V lookup: CDR1 LGHNA, CDR2 YNFKEQ. The J segment lost 0 bases and the V segment lost 0 bases, leaving 4 bases of the junction unmatched. The CDR3 region is CASSQEQGTSGSYEQYF. DNA for the CDR3: TGTGCCAGCAGCCAAGAACAAGGGACTAGCGGCTCCTACGAGCAGTACTTC.

The chain couples TRBV19 to TRBJ2-1; 11 positions match TRBD2. Germline values: CDR1 LNHDA, CDR2 SQIVND (reference sequence). With 3 bases clipped from V and 5 bases from J, the junction kept 3 bases outside the gene matches. The CDR3 consists of 15 residues. Here the CDR3 DNA reads TGTGCCAGTAGTATCATAGCGGGAGGGCACAATGAGCAGTTCTTC. Its translation is CASSIIAGGHNEQFF.

This clone was counted once. The CDR3 nucleotides read TGTGCCAGCTCGCGATCAGGGGGCGTTGAGACCCAGTACTTC. Translating it yields CASSRSGGVETQYF. The chain has TRBV18 and TRBJ2-5, with 8 bases matching TRBD1. Germline V gene lookup returns CDR1 KGHSH and CDR2 LQKENI. This CDR3 region has 14 residues. V was clipped by 6 bases and J by 5 bases; unmatched bases: 8.

V and J are TRBV28 and TRBJ2-5; D is perhaps TRBD2 (5 bases). Germline loops: CDR1 MDHEN, CDR2 SYDVKM. V lost 5 bases and J 5 bases, leaving 12 bases between the germline ends. The CDR3 totals 13 residues. CDR3 region: CASSKRDMETQYF. The CDR3 DNA sequence: TGTGCCAGCAGTAAACGGGATATGGAGACCCAGTACTTC.

The J gene is TRBJ2-2, the V gene TRBV29-1; a possible D gene is TRBD2 (6 bases). The germline V gene has CDR1 SQVTM and CDR2 ANQGSEA. V gave up 5 bases and J gave up 0 bases, with 7 bases separating them. The CDR3 runs 13 residues. CDR3 loop: CSVSGANTGELFF. CDR3 bases: TGCAGCGTTTCGGGAGCGAACACCGGGGAGCTGTTTTTT.

J is TRBJ1-2 and V is TRBV29-1, with TRBD1 matching over 10 bases. The CDR3 is 12 residues long. In germline, CDR1 is SQVTM, CDR2 ANQGSEA. J lost 4 bases, V lost 7 bases, and 3 bases had no gene match. The CDR3 loop reads CSGRDRGYGYTF. CDR3 bases: TGCAGCGGCCGGGACAGGGGCTATGGCTACACCTTC.

Only one count was recorded for this clone. The V gene is TRBV2, the J gene TRBJ1-6; 7 positions agree with TRBD1. V gave up 11 bases and J gave up 3 bases; unmatched junction bases: 7. This CDR3 spans 14 amino acids. CDR1 and CDR2 from the germline V gene are SNHLY and FYNNEI. The CDR3 sequence is CAGKGTDYNSPLHF. CDR3 coding DNA: TGTGCCGGTAAGGGGACAGACTATAATTCACCCCTCCACTTT.

J is TRBJ1-2 and V is TRBV30; 10 nucleotides line up with TRBD1. Germline CDR1 reads GTSNPN; CDR2 reads SVGIG (reference sequence). This CDR3 spans 13 amino acids. V lost 1 base, J lost 7 bases, and 3 bases stayed unmatched. CDR3 residues: CAWSAGTGAGYTF. The CDR3, as DNA: TGTGCCTGGAGTGCCGGGACAGGGGCTGGCTACACCTTC.